This T cell receptor (beta chain) was recovered during a study of shared clonotypes between healthy human individuals. All the donors were Caucasian adults who lived in Nashville, Tennessee. The germline CDR1 and CDR2 sequences are SGHRS and YFSETQ. This CDR3 region has 11 residues. Here immunoSEQ multiplex PCR was the method, and the copy in TCRdb shows in-frame clones only, minus some. The sample contains over 850,000 clones, about 84% of which appear only once. Study-wide results and caveats: Represented diversity, genetic and exposure-history alike, was limited by few donors.

A note on this clone: Its antigen is undetermined. Mismatch with germline at one junction end may stem from a read error.

The chain couples TRBV5-1 to TRBJ1-2, with D tentatively TRBD1 (5 bases). The TCR sequence derives from a man between 18 and 35 years old in good health. Some clones in this sample may be carry-over from other donors' samples. Source material: memory CD4+ T cells from PBMCs. The subset was: CD45RA-negative fraction. The CDR3 spells CASSTEGAYPF. DNA of the CDR3: TGCGCCAGCAGTACAGAAGGGGCCTACCCCTTC.